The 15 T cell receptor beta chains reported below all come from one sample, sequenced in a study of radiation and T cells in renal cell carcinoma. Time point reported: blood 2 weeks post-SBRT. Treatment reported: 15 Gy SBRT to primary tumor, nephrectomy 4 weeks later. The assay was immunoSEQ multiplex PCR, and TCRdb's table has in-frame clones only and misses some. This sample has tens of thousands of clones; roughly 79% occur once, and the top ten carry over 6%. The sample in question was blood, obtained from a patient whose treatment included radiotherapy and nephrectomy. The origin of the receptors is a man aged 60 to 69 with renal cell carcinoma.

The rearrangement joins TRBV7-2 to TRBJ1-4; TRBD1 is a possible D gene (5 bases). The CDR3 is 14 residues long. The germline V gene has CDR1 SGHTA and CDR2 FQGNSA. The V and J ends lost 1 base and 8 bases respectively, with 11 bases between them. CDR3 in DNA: TGTGCCAGCAGCTTAGAGAGGGGCGGAGAAAAACTGTTTTTT. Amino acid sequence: CASSLERGGEKLFF.

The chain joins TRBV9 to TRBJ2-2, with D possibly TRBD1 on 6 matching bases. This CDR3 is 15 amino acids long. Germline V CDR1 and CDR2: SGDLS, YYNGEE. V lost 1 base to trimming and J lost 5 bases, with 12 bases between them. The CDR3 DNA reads TGTGCCAGCAGCGTACAAACAGGGCAGACCGGGGAGCTGTTTTTT. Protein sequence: CASSVQTGQTGELFF.

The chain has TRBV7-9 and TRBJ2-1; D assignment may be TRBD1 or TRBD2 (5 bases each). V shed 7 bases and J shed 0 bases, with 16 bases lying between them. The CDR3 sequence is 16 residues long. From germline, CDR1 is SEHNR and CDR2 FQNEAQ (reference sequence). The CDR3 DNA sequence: TGTGCCAGCACCACCTTGTGGGGGAGCTCCTACAATGAGCAGTTCTTC. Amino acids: CASTTLWGSSYNEQFF.

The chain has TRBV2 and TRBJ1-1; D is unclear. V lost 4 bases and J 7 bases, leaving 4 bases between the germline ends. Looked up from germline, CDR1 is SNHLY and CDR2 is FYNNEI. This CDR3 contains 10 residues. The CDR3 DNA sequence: TGTGCCAGCAGTGTCCATGAAGCTTTCTTT. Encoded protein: CASSVHEAFF.

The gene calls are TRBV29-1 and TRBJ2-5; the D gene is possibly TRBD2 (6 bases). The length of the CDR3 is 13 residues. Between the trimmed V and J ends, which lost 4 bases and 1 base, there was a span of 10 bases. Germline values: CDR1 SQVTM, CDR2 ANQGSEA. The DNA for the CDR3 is TGCAGCGTTGCAAGGCGGGGCCAAGAGACCCAGTACTTC. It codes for CSVARRGQETQYF.

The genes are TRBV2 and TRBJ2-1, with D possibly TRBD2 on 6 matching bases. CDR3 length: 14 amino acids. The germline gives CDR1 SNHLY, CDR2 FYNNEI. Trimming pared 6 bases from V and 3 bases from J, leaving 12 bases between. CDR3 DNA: TGTGCCAGCAGCCCGGGAGTGGGCTACAATGAGCAGTTCTTC. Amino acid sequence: CASSPGVGYNEQFF.

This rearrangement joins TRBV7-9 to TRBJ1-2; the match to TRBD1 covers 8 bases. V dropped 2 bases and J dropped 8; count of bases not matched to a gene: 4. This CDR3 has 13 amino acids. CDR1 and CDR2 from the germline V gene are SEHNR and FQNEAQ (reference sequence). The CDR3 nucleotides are TGTGCCAGCAGCTTACAGGGGGCGGAGGGCTACACCTTC. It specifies CASSLQGAEGYTF.

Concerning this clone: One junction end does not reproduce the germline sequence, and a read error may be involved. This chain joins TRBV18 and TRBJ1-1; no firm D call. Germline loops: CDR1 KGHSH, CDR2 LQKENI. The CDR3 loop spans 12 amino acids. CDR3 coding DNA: TGTGCCAGCTCACCGGGTCAAGGTGAAGCTTTTTTT. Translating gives CASSPGQGEAFF.

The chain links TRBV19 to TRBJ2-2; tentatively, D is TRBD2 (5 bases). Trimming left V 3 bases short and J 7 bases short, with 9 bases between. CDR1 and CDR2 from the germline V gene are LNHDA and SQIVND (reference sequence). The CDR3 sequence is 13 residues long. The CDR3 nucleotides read TGTGCCAGTAGTATTGAGGGAATCGGGGAGCTGTTTTTT. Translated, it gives CASSIEGIGELFF. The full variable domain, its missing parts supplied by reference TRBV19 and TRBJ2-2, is DGGITQSPKYLFRKEGQNVTLSCEQNLNHDAMYWYRQDPGQGLRLIYYSQIVNDFQKGDIAEGYSVSREKKESFPLTVTSAQKNPTAFYLCASSIEGIGELFFGEGSRLTVL.

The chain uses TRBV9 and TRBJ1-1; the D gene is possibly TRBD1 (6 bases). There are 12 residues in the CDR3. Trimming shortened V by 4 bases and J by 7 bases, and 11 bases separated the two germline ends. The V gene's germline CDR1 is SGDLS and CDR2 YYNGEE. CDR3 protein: CASSPRDIEAFF. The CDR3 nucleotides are TGTGCCAGCAGCCCAAGGGACATTGAAGCTTTCTTT.

The CDR3 sequence: CASSVEGDRQNQYF. The CDR3 nucleotides are TGTGCCAGCAGTGTAGAGGGGGACAGGCAAAATCAGTACTTC. The V gene is TRBV6-1, the J gene TRBJ2-7; TRBD1 matches at 8 bases. This CDR3 region has 14 residues. The germline V gene has CDR1 MNHNS and CDR2 SASEGT. The V gene end was trimmed by 4 bases and the J gene end by 10 bases; junction bases not matched to a gene: 12.

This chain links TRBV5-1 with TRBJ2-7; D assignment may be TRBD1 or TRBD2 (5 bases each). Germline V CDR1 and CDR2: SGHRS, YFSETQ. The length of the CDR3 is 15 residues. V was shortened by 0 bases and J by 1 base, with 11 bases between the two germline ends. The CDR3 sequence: CASSLAGTQSYEQYF. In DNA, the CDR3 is TGCGCCAGCAGCTTGGCGGGGACCCAGTCCTACGAGCAGTACTTC.

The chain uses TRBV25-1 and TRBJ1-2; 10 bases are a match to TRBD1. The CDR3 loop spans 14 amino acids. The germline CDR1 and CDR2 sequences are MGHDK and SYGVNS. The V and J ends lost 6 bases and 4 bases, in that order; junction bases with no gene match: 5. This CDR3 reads CASSAGTGVYGYTF. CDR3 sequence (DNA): TGTGCCAGCAGCGCCGGGACAGGGGTCTATGGCTACACCTTC.

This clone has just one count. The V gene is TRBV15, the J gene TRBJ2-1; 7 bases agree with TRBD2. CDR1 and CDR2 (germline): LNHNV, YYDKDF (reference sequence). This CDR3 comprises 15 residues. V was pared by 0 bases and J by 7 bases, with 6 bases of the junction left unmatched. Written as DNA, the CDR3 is TGTGCCACCAGCAGAGATCCAGCGGGGAAGAATGAGCAGTTCTTC. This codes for CATSRDPAGKNEQFF.

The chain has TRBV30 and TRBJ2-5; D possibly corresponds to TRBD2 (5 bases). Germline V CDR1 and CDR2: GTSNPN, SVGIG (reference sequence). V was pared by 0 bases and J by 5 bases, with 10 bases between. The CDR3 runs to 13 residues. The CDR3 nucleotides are TGTGCCTGGAGTGTCGGTAGCGAGGAGACCCAGTACTTC. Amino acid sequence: CAWSVGSEETQYF.